The source of this TCR beta chain is a study of cytomegalovirus exposure and HLA in healthy donors. CDR1 and CDR2 from the germline V gene are SGHNT and YYREEE (reference sequence). CDR3 size: 17 residues. V dropped 0 bases and J dropped 6; count of bases not matched to a gene: 10. Worth noting for this clone: Antigen: not known.

Notes on the study in general: Cytomegalovirus-associated status was assigned to some 180 TCR beta chains.

This PCR relied on a set of 60 Vbeta primers and 13 Jbeta primers. TCRdb's copy holds only in-frame clones and misses some; the assay was immunoSEQ multiplex PCR. The data contain more than 110,000 clones, 70% of them seen just once; the ten biggest clones take up roughly 2%. This chain links TRBV5-4 with TRBJ2-5, with 11 bases lining up with TRBD2. The clonotype comes from a woman aged 55-69 years in good health and CMV-seropositive. Sequencing was carried out using PBMCs. CDR3 loop: CASSLGVAGGPFQTQYF. The CDR3 DNA follows: TGTGCCAGCAGCTTGGGAGTAGCGGGAGGGCCGTTTCAGACCCAGTACTTC.